This T cell receptor (beta chain) came from a study of cytomegalovirus exposure and HLA in healthy donors. Study findings and constraints: A later analysis appeared to link common viral pathogens to several of the most significant clusters.

13 Jbeta primers and 60 Vbeta primers were used for the PCR. TCRdb keeps only in-frame clones here, not all; method: immunoSEQ multiplex PCR. The sample has 150,000 to 200,000 clones; about 78% are singletons. Germline-derived CDR1 and CDR2 are SGHKS and YYEKEE (reference sequence). J was trimmed by 0 bases and V by 4 bases; bases with no gene match: 9. The CDR3 length is 17 residues. As concerns this clone: No antigen is known for it.

The sequence was obtained from a woman aged 45-65 years in good health and CMV-seropositive. This rearrangement joins TRBV5-5 to TRBJ1-2, with 10 bases aligning to TRBD1. Sample: PBMCs. Here the CDR3 DNA reads TGTGCCAGCAGCCGAGGGGACAGGGGCGTAGCTAACTATGGCTACACCTTC. Translating it yields CASSRGDRGVANYGYTF.